The 27 T cell receptor beta chains below come from one sample, sequenced in a study of T cell repertoires in cytomegalovirus infection. In TCRdb, the reads were re-called with MiXCR into one record per CDR3 protein. The sample has a few hundred thousand distinct CDR3 sequences, about 33% seen once. No cognate antigen is known for these TCRs. The starting material was cultured PBMCs, obtained from culture after CMV antigen stimulation. Every receptor here comes from a human donor in good health (CMV status not recorded). Some clones in this sample may be carry-over from other donors' samples.

The V and J genes are TRBV20-1 and TRBJ2-3; D unclear. The CDR3 length is 10 residues. Germline loops: CDR1 DFQATT, CDR2 SNEGSKA (reference sequence). Between the trimmed V and J ends, which lost 4 bases and 3 bases, there was a span of 2 bases. The CDR3 region is CSATTDTQYF. CDR3 nucleotide sequence: TGCAGTGCTACAACAGATACGCAGTATTTT.

This chain uses TRBV7-6 with TRBJ2-7; 13 bases map to TRBD2. The junction had 6 bases not matched to a gene; V was cut back by 5 bases and J by 5 bases. Per the germline V gene, CDR1 is SGHVS and CDR2 is FNYEAQ. The CDR3 consists of 15 residues. The CDR3 is CASSPGTSGTNEQYF. In DNA, the CDR3 is TGTGCCAGCAGCCCCGGGACTAGCGGGACAAACGAGCAGTACTTC.

The chain recombines TRBV7-9 with TRBJ2-7, with TRBD2 matching 8 bases. The CDR3 is made up of 15 amino acids. Germline CDR1 and CDR2: SEHNR and FQNEAQ (reference sequence). V lost 4 bases and J lost 3; bases outside the gene matches: 8. CDR3 sequence reads: CASSSQAGVGYEQYF. For the CDR3, the DNA is TGTGCCAGCAGCTCCCAAGCGGGAGTTGGCTACGAGCAGTACTTC. Looking up the rest from reference TRBV7-9 and TRBJ2-7 gives the full variable domain: DTGVSQNPRHKITKRGQNVTFRCDPISEHNRLYWYRQTLGQGPEFLTYFQNEAQLEKSRLLSDRFSAERPKGSFSTLEIQRTEQGDSAMYLCASSSQAGVGYEQYFGPGTRLTVT.

V gene TRBV12-3 or TRBV12-4 combines with J gene TRBJ1-2; D is perhaps TRBD1 (5 bases). This CDR3 region has 17 residues. V was cut by 6 bases and J by 5 bases, with 25 bases left in between. The CDR3 spells CASSTMVGTRSRYGYTF. The CDR3 coding sequence is TGTGCCAGCAGCACCATGGTAGGGACGCGATCACGTTATGGCTACACCTTC.

This clonotype has only a few counts. J is TRBJ2-7 and V is TRBV27; D gene ambiguous. Germline V lookup: CDR1 MNHEY, CDR2 SMNVEV (reference sequence). Deletions cut 2 bases from V and 5 bases from J, with 13 bases between. The CDR3 spans 14 residues. CDR3 in amino acids: CASSLRAVLNEQYF. CDR3 nucleotides: TGTGCCAGCAGTTTACGAGCCGTTCTGAACGAGCAGTACTTC.

This rearrangement joins TRBV19 to TRBJ2-7, with TRBD1 matching 7 bases. Trimming at V came to 7 bases and at J to 0 bases, leaving 6 bases not matched to a gene. CDR3 length: 14 amino acids. Germline lookup yields CDR1 LNHDA and CDR2 SQIVND (reference sequence). The CDR3 nucleotides are TGTGCCAGTACTCAGACAGGGACCTCCTACGAGCAGTACGTC. Translating gives CASTQTGTSYEQYV.

This clonotype was counted between two and nine times. The V and J genes are TRBV2 and TRBJ2-5; 10 nucleotides agree with TRBD1. Germline V lookup: CDR1 SNHLY, CDR2 FYNNEI. With 6 bases clipped from V and 5 bases from J, the junction kept 6 bases outside the gene matches. This CDR3 has 14 residues. CDR3 DNA: TGTGCCAGCAGAACGACAGGGGGCGGCGAGACCCAGTACTTC. Translated: CASRTTGGGETQYF.

J is TRBJ1-2 and V is TRBV7-9; no clear D gene. V lost 1 base and J 3 bases, leaving 9 bases between the germline ends. CDR3 size: 14 residues. The V gene's germline CDR1 is SEHNR and CDR2 FQNEAQ (reference sequence). DNA of the CDR3: TGTGCCAGCAGCTTAGTCGAGGAGGACTATGGCTACACCTTC. This gives the protein CASSLVEEDYGYTF.

This clonotype has at least ten counts. The chain uses TRBV30 and TRBJ2-1; TRBD1 aligns across 9 bases. The V and J ends lost 3 bases and 13 bases, in that order; junction bases with no gene match: 7. Germline V CDR1 and CDR2: GTSNPN, SVGIG (reference sequence). CDR3 length equals 12 residues. CDR3 in DNA: TGTGCCTGGAGGGGACAGGGCTCGGCCCAGTTCTTC. The encoded protein is CAWRGQGSAQFF.

The chain couples TRBV12-5 to TRBJ1-6; D uncertain. Per germline, CDR1 LGHNT and CDR2 FRNRAP. This CDR3 region has 15 residues. V was pared by 9 bases and J by 0 bases, with 12 bases between. The CDR3 protein is CASSDGSSYNSPLHF. DNA for the CDR3: TGTGCTAGCTCGGACGGGAGCTCCTATAATTCACCCCTCCACTTT.

The rearrangement uses TRBV12-3 or TRBV12-4 and TRBJ2-1, with 14 bases fitting TRBD2. The CDR3 has 16 amino acids. V dropped 5 bases and J dropped 7; count of bases not matched to a gene: 7. Here the CDR3 reads CASSGLTSGRGNEQFF. In nucleotides, the CDR3 is TGTGCCAGCAGTGGGCTGACTAGCGGGAGGGGTAATGAGCAGTTCTTC.

As concerns this clonotype: One end of the junction fails to match germline, which may point to a read error. The chain has TRBV30 and TRBJ2-1, with 7 bases aligning to TRBD2. The germline V gene encodes CDR1 GTSNPN and CDR2 SVGIG (reference sequence). The CDR3 extends over 12 amino acids. The DNA for the CDR3 is TGTGCCTGGAGGGGAACTACGGGACTAAAGAACTTC. Amino acids: CAWRGTTGLKNF.

The chain links TRBV12-3 or TRBV12-4 to TRBJ2-1; TRBD2 aligns across 14 bases. V lost 5 bases, J lost 6 bases, and 6 bases stayed unmatched. This CDR3 is built from 16 residues. The CDR3 reads CASSPPGLAGVNEQFF. CDR3 DNA sequence: TGTGCCAGCAGTCCTCCGGGACTAGCGGGAGTCAATGAGCAGTTCTTC.

The chain employs TRBV11-2 and TRBJ2-2; 11 bases line up with TRBD2. This CDR3 has 17 residues. V lost 5 bases to trimming and J lost 3 bases; unmatched junction nucleotides: 8. Germline lookup yields CDR1 SGHAT and CDR2 FQNNGV. CDR3 residues: CASSTQTSGIDTGELFF. CDR3 nucleotides: TGTGCCAGCAGCACACAGACTAGCGGGATAGACACCGGGGAGCTGTTTTTT.

This clonotype was detected only a few times. The chain joins TRBV12-3 or TRBV12-4 to TRBJ2-5; D is ambiguous. CDR3 length: 14 amino acids. V gave up 6 bases and J gave up 3 bases, with 14 bases separating them. The CDR3 nucleotides read TGTGCCAGCAGATCTTTCGGGTACGAAGAGACCCAGTACTTC. This translates into CASRSFGYEETQYF.

This clonotype was observed a few times. This chain links TRBV5-1 with TRBJ2-7, with 8 bases identical to TRBD2. The J segment lost 2 bases and the V segment lost 4 bases, leaving 5 bases of the junction unmatched. The germline V gene encodes CDR1 SGHRS and CDR2 YFSETQ. The CDR3 is 14 amino acids. The CDR3 is CASSREGGTYEQYV. CDR3 nucleotide sequence: TGCGCCAGCAGCCGGGAGGGGGGGACCTACGAGCAGTACGTC.

This sequence joins TRBV10-3 and TRBJ2-1; no reliable D call. With 3 bases removed from V and 5 bases from J, the gap between germline ends came to 8 bases. Germline V lookup: CDR1 ENHRY, CDR2 SYGVKD. The CDR3 extends over 13 amino acids. CDR3 nucleotide sequence: TGTGCCATCAGTGATGGCAGCCACAATGAGCAGTTCTTC. Translation: CAISDGSHNEQFF.

This clonotype turned up a few times. The gene calls are TRBV12-3 or TRBV12-4 and TRBJ2-1; 7 nucleotides align to TRBD1. The trim removed 3 bases at V and 6 bases at J, leaving 8 bases unmatched. The CDR3 is made up of 15 amino acids. CDR3 DNA sequence: TGTGCCAGCAGTTTCACCGGGACAGAGCCCAATGAGCAGTTCTTC. Encoded protein: CASSFTGTEPNEQFF.

This clonotype has more than one count but fewer than ten. The gene calls are TRBV27 and TRBJ2-5; D is possibly TRBD1 (5 bases). Germline V lookup: CDR1 MNHEY, CDR2 SMNVEV (reference sequence). There are 15 residues in the CDR3. Trimming removed 6 bases at V and 3 bases at J, with 17 bases between. CDR3 residues: CASSSLGVGEETQYF. The DNA for the CDR3 is TGTGCCAGCAGCTCCCTAGGGGTTGGGGAAGAGACCCAGTACTTC.

The sample holds many counts of this clonotype. V is TRBV27 and J is TRBJ2-3, with 14 bases fitting TRBD2. The CDR3 runs to 15 residues. Losses at the gene ends were 5 bases for V and 8 bases for J; bases not matched to a gene: 6. Per the germline V gene, CDR1 is MNHEY and CDR2 is SMNVEV (reference sequence). The CDR3 bases are TGTGCCAGCAGTCAGGGACTAGCGGGAGTTGGTACGCAGTATTTT. This encodes CASSQGLAGVGTQYF.

The chain carries TRBV10-3 and TRBJ1-2; D is perhaps TRBD1 (6 bases). The CDR3 consists of 16 residues. Trimming left V 8 bases short and J 6 bases short, with 25 bases between. Germline-derived CDR1 and CDR2 are ENHRY and SYGVKD. Here the CDR3 DNA reads TGTGCCATCGGTAGAGAACAGGGCGCCGTTGGAGATGGCTACACCTTC. Amino acid sequence: CAIGREQGAVGDGYTF.

V usage is TRBV28 and J usage is TRBJ1-4; TRBD1 aligns across 9 bases. With V trimmed by 4 bases and J by 8 bases, 11 bases remained unmatched. Germline V gene data show CDR1 as MDHEN and CDR2 as SYDVKM. CDR3 length: 16 amino acids. Here the CDR3 DNA reads TGTGCCAGCAGTTATACAGGGGGCGCGGGTCGGGAAAAACTGTTTTTT. It is translated as CASSYTGGAGREKLFF. Combining the CDR3 with reference TRBV28 and TRBJ1-4 gives the whole variable domain DVKVTQSSRYLVKRTGEKVFLECVQDMDHENMFWYRQDPGLGLRLIYFSYDVKMKEKGDIPEGYSVSREKKERFSLILESASTNQTSMYLCASSYTGGAGREKLFFGSGTQLSVL.

The J gene is TRBJ2-1, the V gene TRBV6-5, with 10 bases matching TRBD2. The CDR3 length is 17 residues. With 2 bases clipped from V and 5 bases from J, the junction kept 9 bases outside the gene matches. CDR1 and CDR2 from the germline V gene are MNHEY and SVGAGI. In DNA form, the CDR3 reads TGTGCCAGCAGTTACACACCGGGACTAGCGAGAAACAATGAGCAGTTCTTC. As protein: CASSYTPGLARNNEQFF.

The chain joins TRBV5-4 to TRBJ2-6, with D possibly being TRBD2 (5 bases). V lost 10 bases and J 1 base, leaving 15 bases between the germline ends. Looked up from germline, CDR1 is SGHNT and CDR2 is YYREEE (reference sequence). CDR3 length equals 15 residues. CDR3 loop: CADMLRESGANVLTF. The CDR3 DNA reads as TGTGCCGACATGTTGAGGGAATCTGGGGCCAACGTCCTGACTTTC.

In this sample, this clonotype turned up many times. The genes are TRBV7-2 and TRBJ2-3; D ambiguous. V was shortened by 4 bases and J by 6 bases, with 5 bases between the two germline ends. The CDR3 spans 11 residues. Germline CDR1 reads SGHTA; CDR2 reads FQGNSA. The CDR3 here is CASSSLDTQYF. In DNA form, the CDR3 reads TGTGCCAGCAGCTCGTTGGATACGCAGTATTTT.

The genes are TRBV19 and TRBJ1-1; D gene unclear. The CDR3 covers 14 residues. Germline V gives CDR1 LNHDA, CDR2 SQIVND (reference sequence). Trimming removed 0 bases at V and 0 bases at J, with 5 bases between. The CDR3 sequence is CASSIDSLNTEAFF. CDR3 nucleotides: TGTGCCAGTAGTATAGACAGCTTGAACACTGAAGCTTTCTTT. The complete variable domain, with remaining parts taken from reference TRBV19 and TRBJ1-1, reads DGGITQSPKYLFRKEGQNVTLSCEQNLNHDAMYWYRQDPGQGLRLIYYSQIVNDFQKGDIAEGYSVSREKKESFPLTVTSAQKNPTAFYLCASSIDSLNTEAFFGQGTRLTVV.

The genes are TRBV5-1 and TRBJ1-1, with TRBD1 matching over 8 bases. The CDR3 is made up of 16 amino acids. Germline assignment: CDR1 SGHRS and CDR2 YFSETQ. V was clipped by 0 bases and J by 0 bases; unmatched bases: 4. CDR3 in amino acids: CASSLGQGILNTEAFF. DNA of the CDR3: TGCGCCAGCAGCTTGGGACAGGGGATACTGAACACTGAAGCTTTCTTT.